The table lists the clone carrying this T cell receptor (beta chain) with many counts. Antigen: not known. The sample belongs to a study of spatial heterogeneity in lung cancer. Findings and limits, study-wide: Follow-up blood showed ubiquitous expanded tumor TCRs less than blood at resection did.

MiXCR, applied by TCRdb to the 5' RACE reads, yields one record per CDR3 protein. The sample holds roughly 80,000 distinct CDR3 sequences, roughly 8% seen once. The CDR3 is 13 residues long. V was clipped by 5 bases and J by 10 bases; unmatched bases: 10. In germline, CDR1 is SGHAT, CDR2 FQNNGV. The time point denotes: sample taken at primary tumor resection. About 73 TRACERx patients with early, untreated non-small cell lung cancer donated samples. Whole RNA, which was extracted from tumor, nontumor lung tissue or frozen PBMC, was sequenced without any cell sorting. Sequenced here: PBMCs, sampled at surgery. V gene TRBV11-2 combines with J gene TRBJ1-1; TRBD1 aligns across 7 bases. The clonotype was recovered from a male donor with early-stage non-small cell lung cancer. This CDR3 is CASSPTGKIIAFF. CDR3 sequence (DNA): TGTGCCAGCAGCCCGACAGGGAAAATTATAGCTTTCTTT.